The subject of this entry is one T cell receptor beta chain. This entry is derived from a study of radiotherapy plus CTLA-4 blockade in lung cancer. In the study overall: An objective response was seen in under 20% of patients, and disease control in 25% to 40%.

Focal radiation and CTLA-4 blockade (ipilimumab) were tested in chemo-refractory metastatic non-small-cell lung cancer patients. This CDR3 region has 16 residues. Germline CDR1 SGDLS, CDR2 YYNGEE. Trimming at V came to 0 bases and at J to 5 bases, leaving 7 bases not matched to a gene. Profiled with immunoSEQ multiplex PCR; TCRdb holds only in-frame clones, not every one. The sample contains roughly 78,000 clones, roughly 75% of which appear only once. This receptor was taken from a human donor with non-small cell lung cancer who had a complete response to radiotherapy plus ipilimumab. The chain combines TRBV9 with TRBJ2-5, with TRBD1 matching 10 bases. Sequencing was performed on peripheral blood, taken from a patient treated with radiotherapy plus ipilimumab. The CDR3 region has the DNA TGTGCCAGCAGCGTAGCGGGACAGGGGTTTTTCGAGACCCAGTACTTC. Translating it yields CASSVAGQGFFETQYF.